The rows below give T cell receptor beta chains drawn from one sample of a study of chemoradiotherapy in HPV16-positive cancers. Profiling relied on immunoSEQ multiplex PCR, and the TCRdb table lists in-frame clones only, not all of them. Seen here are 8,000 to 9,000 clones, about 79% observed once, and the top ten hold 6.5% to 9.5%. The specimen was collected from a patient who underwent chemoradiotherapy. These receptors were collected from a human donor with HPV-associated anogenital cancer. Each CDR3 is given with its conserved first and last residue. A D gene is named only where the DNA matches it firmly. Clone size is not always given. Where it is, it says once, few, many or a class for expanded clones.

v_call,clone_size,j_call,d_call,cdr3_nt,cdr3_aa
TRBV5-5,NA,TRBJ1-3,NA,TGTGCCAGCAGCCATCAACCGGACGGTGGAAACACCATATATTTT,CASSHQPDGGNTIYF
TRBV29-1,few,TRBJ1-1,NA,TGCAGCGTTCTTCAGGGGCTTGGTGAAGCTTTCTTT,CSVLQGLGEAFF
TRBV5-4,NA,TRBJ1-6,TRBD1,TGTGCCAGCAGCTCGAAAATACAGGGGACACCCCTCCACTTT,CASSSKIQGTPLHF
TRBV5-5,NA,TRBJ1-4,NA,TGTGCCAGCAGCCTGGGTGATTCCTTTAATGAAAAACTGTTTTTT,CASSLGDSFNEKLFF
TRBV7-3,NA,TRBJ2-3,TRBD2,TGTGCCAGCAGCAATGGACTAGCAGATACGCAGTATTTT,CASSNGLADTQYF
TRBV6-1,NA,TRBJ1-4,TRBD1,TGTGCCAGCAGTGAAGTTAGACAGGGAGAAATTTTT,CASSEVRQGEIF
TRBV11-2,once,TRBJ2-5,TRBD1,TGTGCCAGCAGCCTCGGACAGGGGGCGTGGGAGACCCAGTACTTC,CASSLGQGAWETQYF
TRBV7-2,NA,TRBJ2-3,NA,TGTGCCAGCAGCCCGTATCGCGACAGATCCGAGATTGATACGCAGTATTTT,CASSPYRDRSEIDTQYF
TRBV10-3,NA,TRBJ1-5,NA,TGTGCCATCAGTGACCAAGGACAGAGGGGTCAGCCCCAGCATTTT,CAISDQGQRGQPQHF
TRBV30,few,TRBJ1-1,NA,TGTGCCTGGATATGGCCAGGCCGAAACACTGAAGCTTTCTTT,CAWIWPGRNTEAFF
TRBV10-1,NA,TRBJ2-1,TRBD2,TGCGCCAGCAGTGCTAGCGGGGGAGTTAATGAGCAGTTCTTC,CASSASGGVNEQFF